These T cell receptor beta chains were read from a single sample in a study of T-cell reconstitution after alpha-beta-depleted transplantation in children. TCRdb re-called the PCR reads through MiXCR, storing one row per CDR3 protein. The repertoire holds over 85,000 distinct CDR3 sequences, 10% seen once, with roughly 8% in the top ten. The specimen comprised PBMCs from the stem cell graft donor, sampled from the stem cell graft. The origin of the receptors is a human donor who donated a stem cell graft to a child with acute lymphoblastic leukemia. The CDR3 runs from the conserved cysteine through the conserved F or W. A D gene is named only where the DNA matches it firmly. Size is stated for part of the rows, as once, few or many counts, or as a class when the clone is expanded.

J	V	D	size	CDR3	DNA
TRBJ1-1	TRBV5-1	TRBD1	many	CASSPDRGRNTEAFF	TGCGCCAGCAGCCCCGACAGGGGGCGGAACACTGAAGCTTTCTTT
TRBJ2-5	TRBV11-2	.	many	CASSPVHLGQETQYF	TGTGCCAGCAGCCCCGTACACCTGGGACAAGAGACCCAGTACTTC
TRBJ1-5	TRBV12-3/TRBV12-4	TRBD1	.	CASTIRTGTGEQPQHF	TGTGCCAGCACGATCAGAACCGGGACAGGGGAGCAGCCCCAGCATTTT
TRBJ1-5	TRBV12-3/TRBV12-4	.	many	CASSPEYSNQPQHF	TGTGCCAGCAGTCCGGAATATAGCAATCAGCCCCAGCATTTT
TRBJ2-2	TRBV7-9	.	many	CASSLRRGAKNTGELFF	TGTGCCAGCAGCTTACGGCGTGGGGCCAAGAACACCGGGGAGCTGTTTTTT
TRBJ1-5	TRBV2	TRBD1	.	CTFCFKGQGARGSNQPQHF	TGTACCTTCTGTTTCAAAGGACAGGGGGCGCGGGGAAGCAATCAGCCCCAGCATTTT
TRBJ2-1	TRBV24-1	TRBD2	many	CATSDSGLRNEQFF	TGTGCCACCAGTGACTCGGGACTACGAAATGAGCAGTTCTTC
TRBJ2-5	TRBV7-2	.	many	CASSLDRRAVTQYF	TGTGCCAGCAGCTTAGACAGGAGGGCTGTGACCCAGTACTTC
TRBJ1-1	TRBV7-2	.	many	CASSLTGSEAFF	TGTGCCAGCAGCCTGACTGGCAGTGAAGCTTTCTTT
TRBJ1-1	TRBV11-1	TRBD1	few	CASSLRPFLGQLNTEAFF	TGTGCCAGCAGCTTAAGGCCGTTCCTGGGACAGCTAAACACTGAAGCTTTCTTT
TRBJ2-7	TRBV7-9	.	many	CASSLISSYEQYF	TGTGCCAGCAGCTTAATATCCAGCTACGAGCAGTACTTC
TRBJ1-5	TRBV19	.	few	CASNVERGTQHF	TGTGCCAGTAATGTAGAGCGGGGGACCCAGCATTTT
TRBJ1-1	TRBV10-3	.	many	CAITQHGGNTEAFF	TGTGCCATCACCCAACATGGGGGTAACACTGAAGCTTTCTTT
TRBJ2-7	TRBV7-2	.	many	CASSLGFLTYEQYF	TGTGCCAGCAGCTTAGGGTTCCTAACCTACGAGCAGTACTTC
TRBJ1-3	TRBV7-2	TRBD1	many	CASSSDRAGNTIYF	TGTGCCAGCAGCTCGGACAGGGCCGGAAACACCATATATTTT
TRBJ2-7	TRBV9	TRBD1	many	CASSPPRGGDRGLYEQYF	TGTGCCAGCAGCCCTCCCCGAGGGGGGGACAGGGGTTTGTACGAGCAGTACTTC
TRBJ2-4	TRBV5-1	.	many	CASSLEAAGNIQYF	TGCGCCAGCAGCTTGGAAGCAGCCGGAAACATTCAGTACTTC
TRBJ2-1	TRBV12-3/TRBV12-4	TRBD2	many	CASSRTRVSYNEQFF	TGTGCCAGCAGTCGGACTAGGGTCTCCTACAATGAGCAGTTCTTC
TRBJ1-1	TRBV7-2	.	many	CASSPPLPTEAFF	TGTGCCAGCAGCCCCCCCCTCCCCACTGAAGCTTTCTTT
TRBJ2-7	TRBV2	TRBD2	many	CASRRQAGGSYEQYF	TGTGCCAGCAGAAGACAGGCGGGGGGCTCCTACGAGCAGTACTTC
TRBJ1-6	TRBV5-1	TRBD1	many	CASSPTGVGSYNSPLHF	TGCGCCAGCAGCCCGACAGGGGTTGGCTCCTATAATTCACCCCTCCACTTT
TRBJ1-2	TRBV4-1	TRBD1	many	CASSQDPGTGAYGYTF	TGCGCCAGCAGCCAAGATCCAGGGACAGGGGCCTATGGCTACACCTTC
TRBJ2-2	TRBV6-2/TRBV6-3	.	many	CASRAGELFF	TGTGCCAGCAGAGCCGGGGAGCTGTTTTTT
TRBJ1-5	TRBV5-6	.	many	CASSRGGRLSNQPQHF	TGTGCCAGCAGCAGGGGGGGCAGGCTTAGCAATCAGCCCCAGCATTTT
TRBJ2-7	TRBV7-9	.	many	CASSSQGAERGYEQYF	TGTGCCAGCAGCTCACAAGGGGCGGAGAGAGGATACGAGCAGTACTTC
TRBJ2-3	TRBV24-1	TRBD1	many	CATSLTGSDTQYF	TGTGCCACCAGTTTGACAGGGTCGGATACGCAGTATTTT
TRBJ1-1	TRBV9	TRBD1	many	CASSGGQGKPNTEAFF	TGTGCCAGCAGCGGTGGACAGGGGAAACCGAACACTGAAGCTTTCTTT
TRBJ2-2	TRBV14	TRBD1	many	CASSQRTGGPSLGELFF	TGTGCCAGCAGCCAACGGACAGGGGGCCCCTCATTAGGGGAGCTGTTTTTT
TRBJ2-1	TRBV19	TRBD2	.	CASRSSGIEQFF	TGTGCCAGTAGATCTAGCGGGATTGAGCAGTTCTTC
TRBJ2-1	TRBV5-1	TRBD1	many	CASSGGQSYNEQFF	TGCGCCAGCAGCGGGGGACAGTCCTACAATGAGCAGTTCTTC
TRBJ1-1	TRBV7-9	TRBD1	.	CASSQDRVSGTEAFF	TGTGCCAGCAGCCAGGACAGGGTATCTGGCACTGAAGCTTTCTTT
TRBJ2-2	TRBV11-2	.	many	CASSLVVGELFF	TGTGCCAGCAGCTTAGTTGTCGGGGAGCTGTTTTTT
TRBJ2-1	TRBV5-6	.	many	CASSFPGIYNEQFF	TGTGCCAGCAGCTTCCCGGGAATCTACAATGAGCAGTTCTTC
TRBJ1-2	TRBV11-2	.	many	CASSLVLDNYGYTF	TGTGCCAGCAGCTTAGTTCTGGATAACTATGGCTACACCTTC
TRBJ1-6	TRBV2	TRBD1	many	CASRGGAGYNSPLHF	TGTGCCAGCAGAGGGGGCGCTGGGTATAATTCACCCCTCCACTTT
TRBJ2-2	TRBV19	.	many	CASEVARGRGELFF	TGTGCCAGTGAGGTCGCCCGGGGAAGGGGGGAGCTGTTTTTT
TRBJ1-1	TRBV7-2	.	many	CASSLGGYATEAFF	TGTGCCAGCAGCTTAGGTGGCTACGCCACTGAAGCTTTCTTT
TRBJ1-3	TRBV12-3/TRBV12-4	.	many	CASITPGDTIYF	TGTGCCAGCATAACGCCGGGGGACACCATATATTTT
TRBJ2-3	TRBV3-1	.	many	CASSQDPITDTQYF	TGTGCCAGCAGCCAAGATCCTATTACAGATACGCAGTATTTT
TRBJ2-7	TRBV20-1	TRBD2	many	CSARPSGSYEQYF	TGCAGTGCTAGGCCCAGCGGGAGCTACGAGCAGTACTTC
TRBJ2-2	TRBV2	.	.	CASRNRGEPGELFF	TGTGCCAGCAGAAATCGGGGAGAGCCCGGGGAGCTGTTTTTT
TRBJ2-1	TRBV5-1	.	many	CASSLGSRSNEQFF	TGCGCCAGCAGCTTGGGCAGCCGTTCCAATGAGCAGTTCTTC
TRBJ2-1	TRBV9	TRBD2	many	CASSVDPGTSGNNEQFF	TGTGCCAGCAGCGTAGATCCTGGGACTAGCGGAAACAATGAGCAGTTCTTC
TRBJ2-1	TRBV19	TRBD2	many	CASSIETLAGVSYNEQFF	TGTGCCAGTAGTATAGAAACCCTAGCGGGGGTCTCCTACAATGAGCAGTTCTTC
TRBJ2-5	TRBV7-2	.	many	CASSLVMGRETQYF	TGTGCCAGCAGCTTAGTTATGGGGCGGGAGACCCAGTACTTC
TRBJ2-2	TRBV30	TRBD1	.	CAWSGIPDRAGELFF	TGTGCCTGGAGTGGTATCCCGGACAGGGCCGGGGAGCTGTTTTTT
TRBJ1-4	TRBV5-1	.	many	CASSLMDGDNEKLFF	TGCGCCAGCAGCTTGATGGACGGGGATAATGAAAAACTGTTTTTT
TRBJ2-7	TRBV5-1	TRBD1	many	CASSLRTGGNYEQYF	TGCGCCAGCAGCTTGAGAACAGGGGGCAATTACGAGCAGTACTTC
TRBJ2-1	TRBV20-1	.	many	CSARDKDQTVYNEQFF	TGCAGTGCTAGAGATAAAGACCAGACAGTGTACAATGAGCAGTTCTTC
TRBJ1-6	TRBV11-1	.	many	CASSMSHNSPLHF	TGTGCCAGCAGCATGAGCCATAATTCACCCCTCCACTTT
TRBJ2-3	TRBV5-5	.	many	CASSLVGWVTDTQYF	TGTGCCAGCAGCTTGGTAGGGTGGGTCACAGATACGCAGTATTTT
TRBJ2-3	TRBV27	TRBD2	many	CASSLFLAGDTDTQYF	TGTGCCAGCAGTTTATTCCTAGCGGGGGACACAGATACGCAGTATTTT
TRBJ2-7	TRBV9	.	many	CASSVASGTHHEQYF	TGTGCCAGCAGCGTAGCTTCCGGAACCCATCACGAGCAGTACTTC
TRBJ2-2	TRBV30	.	.	CAWSPVGIGELFF	TGTGCCTGGAGTCCGGTGGGGATCGGGGAGCTGTTTTTT
TRBJ2-1	TRBV4-3	.	many	CASSQARLGIGDNEQFF	TGCGCCAGCAGCCAAGCCAGGCTAGGGATCGGAGACAATGAGCAGTTCTTC
TRBJ2-5	TRBV11-1	.	many	CASSLPAYQETQYF	TGTGCCAGCAGCTTACCAGCGTACCAAGAGACCCAGTACTTC
TRBJ2-2	TRBV12-3/TRBV12-4	.	many	CASSFAGTTGELFF	TGTGCCAGCAGCTTCGCCGGGACCACCGGGGAGCTGTTTTTT
TRBJ1-1	TRBV12-5	.	many	CASVDRGLSEAFF	TGTGCTAGTGTGGACAGAGGTCTAAGTGAAGCTTTCTTT
TRBJ2-4	TRBV14	.	many	CASSQGTAVLKDIQYF	TGTGCCAGCAGCCAAGGGACAGCGGTCCTAAAAGACATTCAGTACTTC